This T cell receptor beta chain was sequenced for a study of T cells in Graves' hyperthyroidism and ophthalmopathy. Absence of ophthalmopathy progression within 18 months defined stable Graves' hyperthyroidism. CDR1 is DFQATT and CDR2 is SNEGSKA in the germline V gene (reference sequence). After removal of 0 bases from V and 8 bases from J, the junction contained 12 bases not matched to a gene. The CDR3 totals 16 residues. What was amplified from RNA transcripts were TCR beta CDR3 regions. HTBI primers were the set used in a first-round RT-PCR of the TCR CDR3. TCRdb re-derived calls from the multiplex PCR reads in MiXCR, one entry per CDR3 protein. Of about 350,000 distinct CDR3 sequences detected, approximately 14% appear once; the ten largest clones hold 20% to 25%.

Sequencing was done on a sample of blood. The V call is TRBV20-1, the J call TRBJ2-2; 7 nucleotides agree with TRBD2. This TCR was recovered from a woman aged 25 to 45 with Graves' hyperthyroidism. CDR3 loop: CSARDKSTAGMGELFF. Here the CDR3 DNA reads TGCAGTGCTAGAGATAAGTCGACAGCGGGGATGGGGGAGCTGTTTTTT.